Below are 3 T cell receptor beta chains sequenced from a single sample in a study of cytomegalovirus exposure and HLA in healthy donors. This PCR relied on a set of 60 Vbeta primers and 13 Jbeta primers. Measured with immunoSEQ multiplex PCR; TCRdb has only the in-frame clones, and not every one. The sample consists of about 160,000 clones, about 85% of them appearing once. Sequenced input: PBMCs. The receptors come from a man between 18 and 35 years old in good health and CMV-seropositive.

This chain links TRBV15 with TRBJ2-2, with 14 bases identical to TRBD2. The CDR3 is 15 residues long. Per the germline V gene, CDR1 is LNHNV and CDR2 is YYDKDF (reference sequence). The V gene end was trimmed by 8 bases and the J gene end by 7 bases; junction bases not matched to a gene: 6. The CDR3 loop reads CATGTSGGLIGELFF. As DNA, the CDR3 is TGTGCCACCGGGACTAGCGGGGGTTTAATCGGGGAGCTGTTTTTT.

This clone was seen once. Other DNA sequences in the same sample also yield this CDR3. The gene calls are TRBV7-3 and TRBJ1-1, with D perhaps TRBD1 (5 bases). This CDR3 is built from 14 residues. Trimming removed 6 bases from V and 3 bases from J, with 14 bases in between. The germline CDR1 and CDR2 sequences are SGHTA and FQGTGA. In DNA form, the CDR3 reads TGTGCCAGCAGTCCTACGGGGGGAGACACTGAAGCTTTCTTT. Translating gives CASSPTGGDTEAFF.

This chain uses TRBV9 with TRBJ2-3, with TRBD2 matching 8 bases. This CDR3 has 14 amino acids. J lost 6 bases, V lost 3 bases, and 6 bases had no gene match. The germline V gene has CDR1 SGDLS and CDR2 YYNGEE. The CDR3, as DNA: TGTGCCAGCAGCGCAACGGGGGGGCGGGATACGCAGTATTTT. Translation gives CASSATGGRDTQYF.